This T cell receptor (beta chain) was identified in a study of spatial heterogeneity in lung cancer. This clonotype rates as medium-sized. Antigen: not known. The time point denotes: sample taken at primary tumor resection. TCRdb ran MiXCR on the 5' RACE reads and lists one entry per CDR3 protein. The sample carries 3,500 to 5,000 distinct CDR3 sequences, roughly 7.5% recorded once. Study outcomes and limitations: Tumoral mutation counts were tracked by counts of expanded intratumoral alpha and beta TCRs.

This material consisted of lung tumor tissue, taken at surgery. This TCR derives from a male donor with early-stage non-small cell lung cancer.

The CDR3 protein is CASSLVVTGGSVSNQPQHF. Here the CDR3 DNA reads TGTGCCAGCAGCTTGGTTGTGACAGGGGGCTCTGTTAGCAATCAGCCCCAGCATTTT. This chain connects TRBV5-5 to TRBJ1-5, with 10 bases fitting TRBD1. The CDR3 is made up of 19 amino acids. CDR1 and CDR2 from the germline V gene are SGHKS and YYEKEE (reference sequence). The trim removed 0 bases at V and 0 bases at J, leaving 9 bases unmatched.